This T cell receptor beta chain was profiled in a study of T cell responses to AZD1222 COVID-19 vaccine. Profiled with immunoSEQ multiplex PCR; TCRdb holds only in-frame clones, not every one. This table holds approximately 60,000 clones, roughly 84% found once. In germline, CDR1 is SGHRS, CDR2 YFSETQ. CDR3 length equals 15 residues. After removal of 0 bases from V and 1 base from J, the junction contained 3 bases not matched to a gene. This clone has more than one count but fewer than ten. This chain links TRBV5-1 with TRBJ1-1; 7 bases agree with TRBD1. This clonotype originated in an adult in good health. The sequencing used peripheral blood, collected on day 0 of AZD1222 vaccination. The CDR3 here is CASSLAGQKNTEAFF. For the CDR3, the DNA is TGCGCCAGCAGCTTGGCGGGACAGAAGAACACTGAAGCTTTCTTT.